Below are 32 T cell receptor beta chains sequenced from a single sample in a study of blood T cells in healthy people across ages. With a J-beta primer mix and a sample-barcoded 5' primer, a second PCR ran about 7 to 11 cycles. One entry per CDR3 protein results from TCRdb running MiXCR on the 5' RACE reads. The sample lists about 680,000 distinct CDR3 sequences, around half occurring once. Sequencing used blood. The receptors shown here come from a woman aged 55-70 years in good health.

In this sample, this clonotype turned up a few times. The chain links TRBV4-2 to TRBJ1-5; D is uncertain. V was pared by 1 base and J by 11 bases, with 12 bases between. This CDR3 spans 13 amino acids. Per the germline V gene, CDR1 is LGHNA and CDR2 is YNFKEQ. CDR3 region: CASSQGGGMSQHF. The CDR3 coding sequence is TGTGCCAGCAGCCAAGGGGGAGGGATGTCCCAGCATTTT.

The chain links TRBV29-1 to TRBJ2-5, with TRBD2 matching 8 bases. Germline loops: CDR1 SQVTM, CDR2 ANQGSEA. The CDR3 is made up of 16 amino acids. The V and J ends lost 4 bases and 4 bases, in that order; junction bases with no gene match: 14. CDR3 region: CSVGLIAGSVRETQYF. Written as DNA, the CDR3 is TGCAGCGTTGGTCTAATAGCGGGGAGTGTTCGAGAGACCCAGTACTTC.

The chain carries TRBV9 and TRBJ2-7; 9 bases are shared with TRBD2. Germline values: CDR1 SGDLS, CDR2 YYNGEE. The CDR3 contains 14 residues. With V trimmed by 0 bases and J by 4 bases, 2 bases remained unmatched. CDR3 protein: CASSVGLADYEQYF. The CDR3 nucleotides are TGTGCCAGCAGCGTAGGACTAGCGGATTACGAGCAGTACTTC.

V usage is TRBV6-5 and J usage is TRBJ1-2, with D unresolved. Germline V gene lookup returns CDR1 MNHEY and CDR2 SVGAGI. With 6 bases removed from V and 8 bases from J, the gap between germline ends came to 19 bases. The CDR3 is made up of 14 amino acids. The CDR3 sequence is CASSPTGNSGGYTF. CDR3 coding DNA: TGTGCCAGCAGCCCAACCGGGAATTCGGGGGGCTACACCTTC.

The chain is built from TRBV14 and TRBJ2-6; no firm D call. Germline CDR1 is SGHDN and CDR2 is FVKESK. The V end lost 7 bases, the J end lost 0 bases, and 10 bases lay between the germline ends. CDR3 length: 15 residues. DNA for the CDR3: TGTGCCAGCAACCAGTTAAGCTCTGGGGCCAACGTCCTGACTTTC. Protein product: CASNQLSSGANVLTF.

The chain recombines TRBV12-3 or TRBV12-4 with TRBJ1-4; TRBD1 might be the D (5 bases). V shed 5 bases and J shed 8 bases, with 15 bases lying between them. This CDR3 is built from 14 residues. The DNA of the CDR3 is TGTGCCAGCAGTCACCGGGACGCCGCAGAAAAACTGTTTTTT. Protein sequence: CASSHRDAAEKLFF.

This clonotype appeared a few times. J is TRBJ2-4 and V is TRBV4-3; 10 bases match TRBD1. Judging by the DNA end, TRBJ2-7 fits better; the J call may be wrong. Looked up from germline, CDR1 is LGHNA and CDR2 is YSLEER. CDR3 length: 15 residues. In DNA form, the CDR3 reads TGCGCCAGCAGCCAAGAATGGACAGGGGGCTACGAGCAGTACTTC. Residues: CASSQEWTGGYEQYF.

As regards this clonotype: A much larger clone differs by one base, so this may be a read error. J is TRBJ2-5 and V is TRBV7-2; D is possibly TRBD2 (6 bases). This CDR3 has 15 amino acids. Trimming took off 0 bases at V and 12 bases at J, with 20 bases between the two ends. Germline lookup yields CDR1 SGHTA and CDR2 FQGNSA. DNA of the CDR3: TGTGCCAGCAGCTTAGCAGGGACTCCGAAGGAGGAGGAGTACTTC. Encoded protein: CASSLAGTPKEEEYF.

The V gene is TRBV2, the J gene TRBJ1-1; D remains unclear. Looked up from germline, CDR1 is SNHLY and CDR2 is FYNNEI. V gave up 1 base and J gave up 6 bases, with 6 bases separating them. This CDR3 comprises 12 residues. The CDR3 sequence is CASSEDTSEAFF. CDR3 DNA: TGTGCCAGCAGTGAAGACACGTCTGAAGCTTTCTTT.

This clonotype was detected many times. The V call is TRBV4-2, the J call TRBJ2-7; D might be TRBD1 or TRBD2, each matching 5 bases. Trimming left V 3 bases short and J 6 bases short, with 15 bases between. This CDR3 has 14 residues. Germline lookup yields CDR1 LGHNA and CDR2 YNFKEQ. CDR3 nucleotide sequence: TGTGCCAGCAGCCAGCCCTTAGAGAGGGGCGAGCAGTACTTC. Translated, it gives CASSQPLERGEQYF.

The chain has TRBV6-6 and TRBJ2-1, with D possibly being TRBD1 or TRBD2 (5 bases each). The CDR3 runs 16 residues. V was cut by 7 bases and J by 0 bases, with 16 bases left in between. CDR1 and CDR2 (germline): MNHNY, SVGAGI (reference sequence). DNA of the CDR3: TGTGCCAGCACCCTCCAGGGACCGGCCTCCTACAATGAGCAGTTCTTC. Encoded protein: CASTLQGPASYNEQFF.

The V and J genes are TRBV20-1 and TRBJ1-1; D unresolved. Trimming left V 3 bases short and J 4 bases short, with 15 bases between. The CDR3 sequence is 14 residues long. Germline CDR1 DFQATT, CDR2 SNEGSKA (reference sequence). The CDR3 sequence is CSARKVERSTEAFF. DNA for the CDR3: TGCAGTGCTAGGAAGGTGGAGAGAAGCACTGAAGCTTTCTTT.

The gene calls are TRBV18 and TRBJ2-7; the D gene is possibly TRBD2 (6 bases). Looked up from germline, CDR1 is KGHSH and CDR2 is LQKENI. V dropped 3 bases and J dropped 5 bases, with 17 bases sitting between them. The CDR3 has 15 amino acids. CDR3 protein: CASSPWASAGNEQYF. Written as DNA, the CDR3 is TGTGCCAGCTCACCTTGGGCTAGCGCTGGCAACGAGCAGTACTTC.

This clonotype occurred many times. Just one base apart from a much larger clone, this may be a read error. V and J are TRBV7-2 and TRBJ2-3; 9 bases match TRBD2. J lost 5 bases, V lost 4 bases, and 7 bases had no gene match. The CDR3 consists of 15 residues. In germline, CDR1 is SGHTA, CDR2 FQGNSA. In DNA, the CDR3 is TGTGCCAGCAGCTGGGCGGGAGGGCCTGAAGATACGCAGTATTTT. This encodes CASSWAGGPEDTQYF.

This clonotype was seen only a few times. The chain recombines TRBV5-1 with TRBJ2-3, with D perhaps being TRBD1 or TRBD2 (5 bases each). CDR1 is SGHRS, CDR2 YFSETQ, per germline. This CDR3 is 14 amino acids long. The V end was cut by 2 bases, the J end by 5 bases, with 12 bases between. This chain's CDR3 is CASSLRGAQDTQYF. CDR3 nucleotides: TGCGCCAGCAGCTTACGAGGGGCACAAGATACGCAGTATTTT.

In its sample, this clonotype was seen a few times. The gene calls are TRBV29-1 and TRBJ2-3, with TRBD2 as a possible D gene (6 bases). V dropped 3 bases and J dropped 10 bases, with 23 bases sitting between them. CDR1 and CDR2 from the germline V gene are SQVTM and ANQGSEA. The CDR3 sequence is 15 residues long. CDR3 bases: TGCAGCGTTGACGCCCCCGGGACGCCTGGGACTGCGCAGTATTTT. It is translated as CSVDAPGTPGTAQYF.

This chain links TRBV6-5 with TRBJ1-3; weak D call: TRBD1 (5 bases). Looked up from germline, CDR1 is MNHEY and CDR2 is SVGAGI. There are 16 residues in the CDR3. V lost 5 bases, J lost 0 bases, and 14 bases lay in between. The CDR3: CASSHDPGFSGNTIYF. CDR3 DNA: TGTGCCAGCAGTCACGACCCAGGGTTCTCTGGAAACACCATATATTTT.

The rearrangement joins TRBV4-3 to TRBJ2-4, with D hard to call. The germline V gene has CDR1 LGHNA and CDR2 YSLEER. The CDR3 length is 16 residues. The ends were cut back, 0 bases at V and 0 bases at J, with 9 bases in the middle. The CDR3 reads CASSQDLERAKNIQYF. CDR3 sequence (DNA): TGCGCCAGCAGCCAAGATCTTGAGAGAGCCAAAAACATTCAGTACTTC.

This clonotype appeared a few times. The V call is TRBV7-9, the J call TRBJ2-6; a weak D match, TRBD1 (5 bases). This CDR3 region has 17 residues. V shed 0 bases and J shed 0 bases, with 9 bases lying between them. Looked up from germline, CDR1 is SEHNR and CDR2 is FQNEAQ (reference sequence). CDR3 bases: TGTGCCAGCAGCTTAGCGCAGACAGCCTCTGGGGCCAACGTCCTGACTTTC. This gives the protein CASSLAQTASGANVLTF.

This clonotype was picked up a small number of times. The V and J genes are TRBV20-1 and TRBJ2-1, with D maybe TRBD2 (6 bases). The V end lost 3 bases, the J end lost 14 bases, and 20 bases lay between the germline ends. Germline CDR1 and CDR2: DFQATT and SNEGSKA (reference sequence). The CDR3 has 13 residues. Here the CDR3 reads CSASAASGEVEFF. DNA for the CDR3: TGCAGTGCTAGCGCTGCCTCGGGGGAGGTTGAGTTCTTC.

This sequence joins TRBV6-6 and TRBJ2-7, with 11 bases matching TRBD2. Germline V gene lookup returns CDR1 MNHNY and CDR2 SVGAGI (reference sequence). With 5 bases clipped from V and 0 bases from J, the junction kept 6 bases outside the gene matches. CDR3 size: 16 residues. CDR3 sequence (DNA): TGTGCCAGCAGTAGCGGACTAGCGGGCCTCTCCTACGAGCAGTACTTC. Protein sequence: CASSSGLAGLSYEQYF.

The V call is TRBV20-1, the J call TRBJ2-3; D unclear. The germline CDR1 and CDR2 sequences are DFQATT and SNEGSKA (reference sequence). The CDR3 extends over 15 amino acids. V was trimmed by 3 bases and J by 1 base, leaving 14 bases between them. DNA of the CDR3: TGCAGTGCTAGTAGTGGGTTGTCCCGCACAGATACGCAGTATTTT. Its protein product is CSASSGLSRTDTQYF.

This chain connects TRBV20-1 to TRBJ1-6; tentative D call: TRBD1 (6 bases). Looked up from germline, CDR1 is DFQATT and CDR2 is SNEGSKA (reference sequence). The CDR3 is 13 amino acids. V was clipped by 3 bases and J by 8 bases, with 11 bases between them. The CDR3 nucleotides read TGCAGTGCTAGTCAGGGGCGTGATTCACCCCTCCACTTT. It yields the protein CSASQGRDSPLHF.

The chain links TRBV7-2 to TRBJ2-1; 9 nucleotides agree with TRBD1. The V gene end was trimmed by 6 bases and the J gene end by 10 bases; junction bases not matched to a gene: 10. Germline V gene sequence: CDR1 SGHTA, CDR2 FQGNSA. The CDR3 totals 14 residues. CDR3 sequence: CASSTDRGVGEQFF. The DNA for the CDR3 is TGTGCCAGCAGTACGGACAGGGGAGTCGGGGAGCAGTTCTTC.

J is TRBJ2-7 and V is TRBV6-2 or TRBV6-3; weak D call: TRBD1 (5 bases). The V gene lost 10 bases and the J gene lost 2 bases, with 21 bases spanning the gap. Germline V gives CDR1 MNHEY, CDR2 SVGEGT. There are 15 residues in the CDR3. The CDR3: CAIKSGQRGTYEQYF. CDR3 nucleotide sequence: TGTGCCATTAAATCAGGGCAGAGAGGAACCTACGAGCAGTACTTC.

The chain uses TRBV7-2 and TRBJ2-7; D possibly corresponds to TRBD2 (6 bases). The length of the CDR3 is 18 residues. Looked up from germline, CDR1 is SGHTA and CDR2 is FQGNSA. V shed 4 bases and J shed 0 bases, with 22 bases lying between them. CDR3 sequence (DNA): TGTGCCAGCAGCTCCCAGACTCGCGGGATAGTCCTCTCCTACGAGCAGTACTTC. This codes for CASSSQTRGIVLSYEQYF.

The chain employs TRBV20-1 and TRBJ1-2; 11 nucleotides match TRBD1. The CDR3 has 14 amino acids. Germline values: CDR1 DFQATT, CDR2 SNEGSKA (reference sequence). V lost 1 base and J lost 7; bases outside the gene matches: 5. The CDR3 bases are TGCAGTGCTAGAGCGGGACAGGGGGTTGGTGGCTACACCTTC. It encodes CSARAGQGVGGYTF.

The chain joins TRBV28 to TRBJ2-7; the match to TRBD2 covers 11 bases. CDR3 length equals 14 residues. Trimming at V came to 5 bases and at J to 5 bases, leaving 5 bases not matched to a gene. In germline, CDR1 is MDHEN, CDR2 SYDVKM. In DNA form, the CDR3 reads TGTGCCAGCAGTCTAGCGGGAGGTTTCGACGAGCAGTACTTC. It encodes CASSLAGGFDEQYF.

This chain connects TRBV5-4 to TRBJ2-1; possible D gene TRBD2, 6 bases. The V gene's germline CDR1 is SGHNT and CDR2 YYREEE (reference sequence). CDR3 size: 16 residues. The ends were cut back, 0 bases at V and 2 bases at J, with 12 bases in the middle. CDR3 in amino acids: CASSLAAGGAYNEQFF. DNA of the CDR3: TGTGCCAGCAGCTTGGCCGCTGGCGGGGCCTACAATGAGCAGTTCTTC.

The chain employs TRBV25-1 and TRBJ2-1, with D tentatively TRBD1 or TRBD2 (5 bases each). The CDR3 loop spans 14 amino acids. With 3 bases removed from V and 6 bases from J, the gap between germline ends came to 12 bases. Per the germline V gene, CDR1 is MGHDK and CDR2 is SYGVNS. CDR3 protein: CASSEGVAPNEQFF. As DNA, the CDR3 is TGTGCCAGCAGTGAGGGGGTCGCGCCCAATGAGCAGTTCTTC. The variable domain in full, completed from reference TRBV25-1 and TRBJ2-1, reads EADIYQTPRYLVIGTGKKITLECSQTMGHDKMYWYQQDPGMELHLIHYSYGVNSTEKGDLSSESTVSRIRTEHFPLTLESARPSHTSQYLCASSEGVAPNEQFFGPGTRLTVL.

This clonotype has only a few counts. The chain links TRBV7-9 to TRBJ2-7; 13 bases agree with TRBD2. CDR3 length equals 18 residues. J gave up 4 bases and V 2 bases, and 11 bases lay outside the gene matches. CDR1 and CDR2 from the germline V gene are SEHNR and FQNEAQ (reference sequence). The CDR3 sequence is CASSLTTPGLAGVYEQYF. The CDR3 nucleotides read TGTGCCAGCAGCTTAACGACACCAGGACTAGCGGGAGTGTACGAGCAGTACTTC.

The J gene is TRBJ2-1, the V gene TRBV28, with a weak D call TRBD2 (6 bases). Judging by the DNA end, TRBJ2-7 fits better; the J call may be wrong. This CDR3 has 14 residues. CDR1 and CDR2 (germline): MDHEN, SYDVKM. DNA of the CDR3: TGTGCCAGCAGTTTTGAGGCGGGGCCCTACGAGCAGTACTTC. Translating it yields CASSFEAGPYEQYF.